The sequence of this TCR beta chain was determined in a study of T cell changes during pregnancy in multiple sclerosis. The V and J ends lost 4 bases and 1 base, in that order; junction bases with no gene match: 6. CDR3 size: 15 residues. In germline, CDR1 is SGHNT, CDR2 YYREEE (reference sequence). The repertoire was sequenced with immunoSEQ multiplex PCR; TCRdb's copy has only in-frame clones and lacks some. The data contain tens of thousands of clones, about 89% of them singletons. The sample here was CD4+ T cells from peripheral blood mononuclear cells, taken in the first trimester of pregnancy. This receptor was obtained from a female donor with multiple sclerosis, enrolled in a pregnancy study. The rearrangement links TRBV5-4 to TRBJ2-5, with 8 bases lining up with TRBD1. CDR3 protein: CASSRHGQGQETQYF. The CDR3 DNA follows: TGTGCCAGCAGCCGTCACGGACAGGGCCAAGAGACCCAGTACTTC.